A single sample is the source of the 17 T cell receptor beta chains below, sequenced in a study of cytomegalovirus exposure and HLA in healthy donors. In the PCR, 60 Vbeta and 13 Jbeta primers were used. Profiling relied on immunoSEQ multiplex PCR, and the TCRdb table lists in-frame clones only, not all of them. The sample contains 100,000 to 150,000 clones, about 84% of which appear only once. The sample was PBMCs. The receptors derive from a man in his forties in good health and CMV-seronegative.

This clone was recorded once. J is TRBJ1-3 and V is TRBV5-6; 7 bases fit TRBD1. CDR1 is SGHDT and CDR2 is YYEEEE in the germline V gene. The CDR3 is made up of 15 amino acids. V shed 4 bases and J 2 bases; nucleotides not matched to a gene: 6. DNA for the CDR3: TGTGCCAGCAGCCATCAAGACAGGGCTGGAAACACCATATATTTT. Its translation: CASSHQDRAGNTIYF.

V usage is TRBV27 and J usage is TRBJ2-5; a possible D gene is TRBD2 (5 bases). The germline gives CDR1 MNHEY, CDR2 SMNVEV (reference sequence). This CDR3 has 15 residues. The ends were cut back, 0 bases at V and 2 bases at J, with 10 bases in the middle. The CDR3 loop is CASSLSRAGQETQYF. Here the CDR3 DNA reads TGTGCCAGCAGTTTATCGAGGGCAGGACAAGAGACCCAGTACTTC.

The rearrangement links TRBV5-8 to TRBJ1-6, with no clear D. Per germline, CDR1 SGHTS and CDR2 YDEGEE. The CDR3 is 10 residues long. V was pared by 2 bases and J by 13 bases, with 4 bases between. The CDR3 DNA sequence: TGTGCCAGCAGCTTCCCGCCCCTCCACTTT. Its protein is CASSFPPLHF.

Comments on this clone: A read error may account for a junction end that differs from germline. The chain carries TRBV5-3 and TRBJ2-1, with D possibly TRBD1 on 5 matching bases. TRBV5-3 is placed among ORFs of uncertain function. There are 9 residues in the CDR3. The CDR3 protein is CARSWGRVF. CDR3 nucleotide sequence: TGTGCCAGAAGCTGGGGCAGAGTCTTC.

The chain carries TRBV6-1 and TRBJ1-1; TRBD1 aligns across 7 bases. The CDR3 has 13 residues. Germline V gene lookup returns CDR1 MNHNS and CDR2 SASEGT. The junction had 4 bases not matched to a gene; V was cut back by 6 bases and J by 3 bases. CDR3 sequence reads: CASRAGQHTEAFF. The DNA of the CDR3 is TGTGCCAGCAGGGCGGGACAGCACACTGAAGCTTTCTTT.

The chain combines TRBV28 with TRBJ1-1; 8 positions match TRBD1. The junction had 4 bases not matched to a gene; V was cut back by 3 bases and J by 4 bases. Germline V gene data show CDR1 as MDHEN and CDR2 as SYDVKM. This CDR3 has 14 residues. DNA for the CDR3: TGTGCCAGCAGTTTGACAGGGGTGGGCACTGAAGCTTTCTTT. Protein product: CASSLTGVGTEAFF.

The V call is TRBV10-3, the J call TRBJ1-3; the D is unclear. The CDR3 spans 17 residues. Trimming cost V 3 bases and J 0 bases, with 15 bases left between them. Germline V gene data show CDR1 as ENHRY and CDR2 as SYGVKD. The CDR3 bases are TGTGCCATCAGTGAAATTGGCCAAGGGAGCTCTGGAAACACCATATATTTT. The encoded protein is CAISEIGQGSSGNTIYF.

The CDR3 loop reads CASTDRGYEQYF. The CDR3, as DNA: TGTGCCAGCACGGACAGGGGCTACGAGCAGTACTTC. The genes are TRBV6-6 and TRBJ2-7, with 9 nucleotides matching TRBD1. The CDR3 is 12 amino acids. The junction had 1 base not matched to a gene; V was cut back by 7 bases and J by 3 bases. Germline-derived CDR1 and CDR2 are MNHNY and SVGAGI (reference sequence).

The rearrangement links TRBV5-8 to TRBJ1-4, with a possible D match to TRBD1 (5 bases). With 0 bases removed from V and 8 bases from J, the gap between germline ends came to 14 bases. CDR1 and CDR2 (germline): SGHTS, YDEGEE. The CDR3 length is 15 residues. CDR3 protein: CASSLGRQSREKLFF. As DNA, the CDR3 is TGTGCCAGCAGCTTGGGCCGACAGTCTAGGGAAAAACTGTTTTTT.

The chain couples TRBV6-1 to TRBJ1-2; the D gene is possibly TRBD1 (5 bases). Trimming stripped 7 bases from V and 5 bases from J, with 14 bases between. The CDR3 sequence is 13 residues long. Germline CDR1 reads MNHNS; CDR2 reads SASEGT. The CDR3 coding sequence is TGTGCCAGCACCACGGCGGGGGGATATGGCTACACCTTC. The encoded protein is CASTTAGGYGYTF.

This clone was detected only once. V usage is TRBV27 and J usage is TRBJ2-6, with 7 bases that match TRBD1. V lost 3 bases to trimming and J lost 1 base; unmatched junction nucleotides: 9. CDR1 and CDR2 (germline): MNHEY, SMNVEV (reference sequence). CDR3 length: 18 residues. CDR3 nucleotide sequence: TGTGCCAGCAGTTTGGGACAGACTTACGGTTCTGGGGCCAACGTCCTGACTTTC. Protein product: CASSLGQTYGSGANVLTF.

This clone was observed a single time. The rearrangement uses TRBV27 and TRBJ2-5, with 9 bases matching TRBD2. The junction had 9 bases not matched to a gene; V was cut back by 3 bases and J by 7 bases. CDR1 and CDR2 (germline): MNHEY, SMNVEV (reference sequence). The CDR3 runs to 15 residues. The CDR3 region has the DNA TGTGCCAGCAGTTTCACGGTAGCGGGGGTTTGGACCCAGTACTTC. It codes for CASSFTVAGVWTQYF.

V and J are TRBV11-2 and TRBJ1-1; the D gene is possibly TRBD1 (5 bases). This CDR3 has 13 residues. V shed 1 base and J shed 11 bases, with 14 bases lying between them. The germline V gene has CDR1 SGHAT and CDR2 FQNNGV. The CDR3 loop reads CASSLGGAVGAFF. For the CDR3, the DNA is TGTGCCAGCAGCTTAGGTGGGGCCGTGGGGGCTTTCTTT.

V usage is TRBV7-9 and J usage is TRBJ1-4; D uncertain. The V gene lost 5 bases and the J gene lost 1 base, with 11 bases spanning the gap. Germline CDR1 reads SEHNR; CDR2 reads FQNEAQ (reference sequence). CDR3 length: 15 amino acids. The CDR3 here is CASSHGKGTNEKLFF. Written as DNA, the CDR3 is TGTGCCAGCAGCCACGGGAAGGGAACTAATGAAAAACTGTTTTTT.

A remark on this clone: The germline gene is not matched at one end of the junction; a read error may be the cause. Other DNA sequences in the same sample also yield this CDR3. This chain uses TRBV4-1 with TRBJ2-5; 8 bases map to TRBD1. CDR1 is MGHRA and CDR2 is YSYEKL in the germline V gene. This CDR3 spans 15 amino acids. The CDR3 spells CASSQDRGSEETQYF. The CDR3 nucleotides read TGCGCCAGTAGCCAAGACAGGGGATCGGAAGAGACCCAGTACTTC.

The chain couples TRBV5-6 to TRBJ1-2; the match to TRBD1 covers 11 bases. CDR1 and CDR2 (germline): SGHDT, YYEEEE. This CDR3 has 17 residues. Germline trimming cut 2 bases from V and 1 base from J; bases unmatched to any gene: 7. The CDR3 is CASSFGTGGSFNYGYTF. The CDR3 nucleotides read TGTGCCAGCAGCTTTGGGACAGGGGGGAGTTTTAACTATGGCTACACCTTC.

The rearrangement joins TRBV5-6 to TRBJ2-7; a possible D gene is TRBD2 (5 bases). Germline V CDR1 and CDR2: SGHDT, YYEEEE. CDR3 length: 12 amino acids. V was shortened by 3 bases and J by 6 bases, with 10 bases between the two germline ends. This CDR3 reads CASSSLASEQYF. The CDR3 DNA reads TGTGCCAGCAGCTCTTTAGCGTCCGAGCAGTACTTC.